This TCR beta chain comes out of a study of blood T cell repertoires in COVID-19 (TCRdb year 2020). Concerning the study at large: Collaborator samples came from the United States, Italy and Spain and covered acute and convalescent phases of COVID-19. The repertoires were released in a freely available public database intended as a resource for research on the immune response to SARS-CoV-2. Deeply sampled blood TCRbeta repertoires from subjects exposed to, actively infected with, or recovered from COVID-19 were included in the dataset. The samples were drawn from the first 160 participants of the ongoing ImmuneRACE study and from 1,254 subjects provided by 6 global collaborators. Where HLA class I and class II types were available, the types were taken from metadata supplied by the sample provider, not from assay-based typing. Nearly every sample came with metadata listing a de-identified subject ID, COVID-19 status, age in years and sex. The prospective study material was composed of cDNA or gDNA derived from T cells, B-cell-depleted T cells, or PBMCs.

Summary of the overall study and its limitations: The quantity of clinical and demographic metadata differed by source and by participant and was supplied without curation.

Measured from the cysteine to the phenylalanine, the CDR3 is 14 residues long. Only the CDR3 DNA is retained, 42 bases long and in frame from the first base. At the junction V is shortened by 3 bases and J by 4 bases, with 12 bases in between. The germline V gene sets CDR1 to MGHDK and CDR2 to SYGVNS. TCRbeta CDR3 regions were amplified from genomic DNA using the immunoSEQ Assay, a bias-controlled multiplex PCR. The source study handled its data this way. Nucleated cell counts per sample were estimated from amplification of reference gene primers within the assay. To quantify the absolute abundance of each unique TCRbeta CDR3 rearrangement, sequence reads were collapsed and filtered. Productive Simpson clonality was computed per sample as the square root of Simpson's diversity index over productive rearrangements. Here the immuneACCESS table is served through TCRdb, limited to in-frame sequences with V and J called. Missing clones are a known gap in these copies; in checked studies unresolved V genes cover under half, and the rest lacks a known reason. D and trimming come from the DNA, and the V and J calls and clone size come from that table. Recorded for this sample are some 110,000 clones; approximately 80% of them occurred a single time. The top ten constitute 4.8% of the sample.

The collaborating institutions used their own protocols to collect whole blood in K2EDTA tubes. Collaborator samples were shipped for TCRbeta analysis as frozen whole blood, isolated PBMCs, or DNA extracted from either sample type. To note about this clone: The target of this receptor is not known. It has no much larger one-base neighbor in the sample; base qualities were not kept.

Sample: peripheral blood. The chain is encoded by TRBV25-1 joined to TRBJ1-1; a weak D assignment points to TRBD1 (6 bases agree). This sequence was found in a man aged 55 to 70 with acute or convalescent COVID-19. The DNA sequence follows: TGTGCCAGCAGTGAGCAAGGGGGGGCCACTGAAGCTTTCTTT. This gives the protein CASSEQGGATEAFF.